This T cell receptor beta chain stems from a study of T cells in Graves' hyperthyroidism and ophthalmopathy. What was amplified from RNA transcripts were TCR beta CDR3 regions. Carried out on the TCR CDR3, a first-round RT-PCR used the HTBI primer set. Each CDR3 protein is one row after TCRdb ran MiXCR on the multiplex PCR reads. The data hold about 700,000 distinct CDR3 sequences, with about 45% observed a single time. Whole-study results and caveats: Most expanded thyroid clonotypes above 0.001 also appeared in blood. With a median lead of around 6.7 months before onset, the model predicted ophthalmopathy.

Each diagnosis was grounded in clinical symptoms, serum thyroxine and TRAb, thyroid ultrasound, and orbital computed tomography. This clonotype was observed at least ten times. Its antigen is not known. This TCR was sampled from an adult man with Graves' disease, either hyperthyroidism or ophthalmopathy (not recorded which). Sequencing was performed on peripheral blood or thyroid tissue (not recorded which).

The CDR3 loop is CATSVVEGTSGNTIYF. In DNA form, the CDR3 reads TGTGCCACCAGTGTAGTCGAGGGGACCTCTGGAAACACCATATATTTT. V usage is TRBV24-1 and J usage is TRBJ1-3, with D possibly being TRBD1 (5 bases). The V end was cut by 5 bases, the J end by 0 bases, with 13 bases between. Germline assignment: CDR1 KGHDR and CDR2 SFDVKD. The CDR3 length is 16 residues.